The 27 T cell receptor beta chains below come from one sample, sequenced in a study of T cells in Graves' hyperthyroidism and ophthalmopathy (dated by TCRdb to the late 2010s). Library creation used multiplex PCR. Reads for this sample came from an Illumina HiSeq 2000. TCR beta CDR3 regions were amplified from RNA transcripts. The first round of RT-PCR for the TCR CDR3 was performed with the HTBI primer set and the Qiagen OneStep RT-PCR kit. In-frame beta chains were kept once TCRdb had trimmed the public reads at Q25 with fastp and called clones with MiXCR. Rows with one shared CDR3 protein collapse into an entry with the most common genes and DNA. This sample is represented by under 700,000 distinct CDR3 sequences; 16% of them were singletons. 18% of the sample goes to the ten largest clones. Material: blood. The receptors shown here come from a woman aged 18-35 years with Graves' hyperthyroidism.

This clonotype showed up just a few times. The chain couples TRBV28 to TRBJ2-7, with 12 bases identical to TRBD2. With 4 bases clipped from V and 4 bases from J, the junction kept 5 bases outside the gene matches. The CDR3 is made up of 15 amino acids. Germline CDR1 is MDHEN and CDR2 is SYDVKM. The CDR3 bases are TGTGCCAGCAGTTCCACGACTAGCGGGAGTTACGAGCAGTACTTC. Translated: CASSSTTSGSYEQYF. Full variable domain (outside the CDR3, taken from reference TRBV28 and TRBJ2-7): DVKVTQSSRYLVKRTGEKVFLECVQDMDHENMFWYRQDPGLGLRLIYFSYDVKMKEKGDIPEGYSVSREKKERFSLILESASTNQTSMYLCASSSTTSGSYEQYFGPGTRLTVT.

This clonotype has a handful of counts. The chain carries TRBV2 and TRBJ1-5; D remains unclear. The CDR3 runs to 15 residues. Germline loops: CDR1 SNHLY, CDR2 FYNNEI. The V gene lost 11 bases and the J gene lost 2 bases, with 19 bases spanning the gap. The CDR3 here is CACTSEGVRNQPQHF. In DNA form, the CDR3 reads TGTGCCTGCACCTCGGAGGGTGTACGCAATCAGCCCCAGCATTTT.

This clonotype was seen at least ten times. The V gene is TRBV20-1, the J gene TRBJ2-7; no clear D gene. Germline V gene sequence: CDR1 DFQATT, CDR2 SNEGSKA (reference sequence). The CDR3 covers 12 residues. Trimming shortened V by 0 bases and J by 4 bases, and 7 bases separated the two germline ends. In nucleotides, the CDR3 is TGCAGTGCTAGAGAGGCAGAATACGAGCAGTACTTC. Translation: CSAREAEYEQYF.

This clonotype occurred many times. The genes are TRBV3-1 and TRBJ2-1; no reliable D call. The CDR3 sequence is 14 residues long. Trimming removed 5 bases at V and 15 bases at J, with 23 bases between. CDR1 and CDR2 (germline): LGHDT, YNNKEL (reference sequence). The DNA of the CDR3 is TGTGCCAGCAGCTCTCCCCCGGGCCTGAAAGCTCGGTTCTTC. The encoded protein is CASSSPPGLKARFF.

This clonotype was detected many times. The J gene is TRBJ1-1, the V gene TRBV20-1; 8 nucleotides agree with TRBD1. Unmatched junction bases numbered 11, after V lost 3 bases and J lost 11 bases. CDR1 and CDR2 (germline): DFQATT, SNEGSKA (reference sequence). The CDR3 loop spans 13 amino acids. The CDR3 here is CSARQDRVGWAFF. CDR3 sequence (DNA): TGCAGTGCTAGGCAGGACAGGGTCGGTTGGGCTTTCTTT.

This clonotype was picked up a small number of times. V gene TRBV20-1 combines with J gene TRBJ2-1; the match to TRBD1 covers 9 bases. V lost 0 bases to trimming and J lost 1 base; unmatched junction nucleotides: 4. Germline-derived CDR1 and CDR2 are DFQATT and SNEGSKA (reference sequence). The CDR3 spans 16 residues. CDR3 DNA sequence: TGCAGTGCTAGAGATGGGACAGGGAGATCCTACAATGAGCAGTTCTTC. Its translation is CSARDGTGRSYNEQFF.

This chain links TRBV29-1 with TRBJ2-3; 14 bases agree with TRBD2. V lost 6 bases and J lost 4; bases outside the gene matches: 9. Germline assignment: CDR1 SQVTM and CDR2 ANQGSEA. The CDR3 consists of 16 residues. The CDR3 DNA is TGCAGCGTCGTCTCGGGACTAGCGGGAGAAGCAGATACGCAGTATTTT. This translates into CSVVSGLAGEADTQYF.

The J gene is TRBJ2-1, the V gene TRBV30, with TRBD2 matching 11 bases. Germline V lookup: CDR1 GTSNPN, CDR2 SVGIG (reference sequence). Losses at the gene ends were 8 bases for V and 1 base for J; bases not matched to a gene: 7. The CDR3 is made up of 15 amino acids. The CDR3: CARHTSGSSYNEQFF. CDR3 sequence (DNA): TGTGCCCGCCACACTAGCGGGAGTTCCTACAATGAGCAGTTCTTC.

In its sample, this clonotype was seen a few times. The chain employs TRBV19 and TRBJ2-2, with D possibly being TRBD1 or TRBD2 (5 bases each). V lost 7 bases and J 2 bases, leaving 14 bases between the germline ends. The germline CDR1 and CDR2 sequences are LNHDA and SQIVND (reference sequence). The CDR3 is 15 residues long. The CDR3 coding sequence is TGTGCCAGTAATCCCGGGACCAAAAACACCGGGGAGCTGTTTTTT. Its protein is CASNPGTKNTGELFF.

The chain recombines TRBV5-6 with TRBJ2-1, with 7 bases aligning to TRBD1. Germline lookup yields CDR1 SGHDT and CDR2 YYEEEE. The CDR3 has 13 amino acids. V lost 4 bases and J lost 8; bases outside the gene matches: 6. Here the CDR3 DNA reads TGTGCCAGCAGCCCGCAGGGGGTTGATGAGCAGTTCTTC. This codes for CASSPQGVDEQFF.

This clonotype was seen more than once but under ten times. V usage is TRBV5-8 and J usage is TRBJ2-1; 7 positions match TRBD2. The CDR3 consists of 14 residues. Germline lookup yields CDR1 SGHTS and CDR2 YDEGEE. With V trimmed by 0 bases and J by 5 bases, 2 bases remained unmatched. CDR3 DNA: TGTGCCAGCAGCTTGGAAGGGACTAACAATGAGCAGTTCTTC. Encoded protein: CASSLEGTNNEQFF.

Worth noting for this clonotype: This may be a read error, as it is one base from a much larger clone. This chain connects TRBV10-1 to TRBJ2-5; 7 bases line up with TRBD2. This CDR3 has 15 residues. Looked up from germline, CDR1 is WNHNN and CDR2 is SYGVQD (reference sequence). The CDR3 nucleotides are TGCACCAGCAGTGATTGGGCTAGCGGTAAAGAGACCCAGTACTTC. Protein sequence: CTSSDWASGKETQYF.

The table lists this clonotype with a few counts. This chain connects TRBV20-1 to TRBJ1-2, with 7 bases fitting TRBD1. Germline-derived CDR1 and CDR2 are DFQATT and SNEGSKA (reference sequence). The CDR3 sequence is 14 residues long. Trimming cost V 3 bases and J 8 bases; bases outside gene matches: 12. CDR3 nucleotides: TGCAGTGCTAGCGACGACAGGGCATGGGGCGGCTACACCTTC. This translates into CSASDDRAWGGYTF.

This clonotype was counted between two and nine times. V gene TRBV9 combines with J gene TRBJ2-5; 7 positions agree with TRBD2. J lost 2 bases, V lost 0 bases, and 4 bases had no gene match. Germline loops: CDR1 SGDLS, CDR2 YYNGEE. The CDR3 runs to 15 residues. This CDR3 reads CASSVDAGEQETQYF. DNA of the CDR3: TGTGCCAGCAGCGTAGACGCGGGGGAACAAGAGACCCAGTACTTC. Using reference TRBV9 and TRBJ2-5 for the parts outside the CDR3, the full variable domain is DSGVTQTPKHLITATGQRVTLRCSPRSGDLSVYWYQQSLDQGLQFLIQYYNGEERAKGNILERFSAQQFPDLHSELNLSSLELGDSALYFCASSVDAGEQETQYFGPGTRLLVL.

The J gene is TRBJ1-1, the V gene TRBV20-1, with a possible D match to TRBD1 (6 bases). Germline V CDR1 and CDR2: DFQATT, SNEGSKA (reference sequence). The germline V and J ends were trimmed by 4 bases and 0 bases, with 12 bases remaining between them. CDR3 length equals 14 residues. DNA of the CDR3: TGCAGTGCTACCGCGGGACATCTGAACACTGAAGCTTTCTTT. It translates to CSATAGHLNTEAFF.

This clonotype was counted a few times. The chain joins TRBV19 to TRBJ1-2; D uncertain. CDR3 length: 15 amino acids. V dropped 1 base and J dropped 0 bases, with 9 bases sitting between them. CDR1 and CDR2 (germline): LNHDA, SQIVND (reference sequence). Written as DNA, the CDR3 is TGTGCCAGTAGTATAGCTGGCAGAACTAACTATGGCTACACCTTC. It encodes CASSIAGRTNYGYTF.

Of note for this clonotype: A read error may produce the germline difference seen at one junction end. The chain links TRBV7-3 to TRBJ1-1, with D hard to call. This CDR3 comprises 14 residues. CDR1 and CDR2 (germline): SGHTA, FQGTGA. The CDR3 bases are TGTGCCAGCAGCTTAAGCGAACTGAACATTGAAGCTTTCTTT. This translates into CASSLSELNIEAFF. The variable domain in full, with the rest retrieved from reference TRBV7-3 and TRBJ1-1, is GAGVSQTPSNKVTEKGKYVELRCDPISGHTALYWYRQSLGQGPEFLIYFQGTGAADDSGLPNDRFFAVRPEGSVSTLKIQRTERGDSAVYLCASSLSELNIEAFFGQGTRLTVV.

There are many counts of this clonotype. The V and J genes are TRBV13 and TRBJ2-2; 9 bases match TRBD1. Germline trimming cut 5 bases from V and 3 bases from J; bases unmatched to any gene: 4. This CDR3 comprises 15 residues. Looked up from germline, CDR1 is PRHDT and CDR2 is FYEKMQ (reference sequence). CDR3 sequence reads: CASSHRGQDTGELFF. In nucleotides, the CDR3 is TGTGCCAGCAGCCACAGGGGGCAGGACACCGGGGAGCTGTTTTTT. Complete variable domain (other parts from reference TRBV13 and TRBJ2-2): AAGVIQSPRHLIKEKRETATLKCYPIPRHDTVYWYQQGPGQDPQFLISFYEKMQSDKGSIPDRFSAQQFSDYHSELNMSSLELGDSALYFCASSHRGQDTGELFFGEGSRLTVL.

The table lists this clonotype with many counts. The J gene is TRBJ2-5, the V gene TRBV7-9; tentatively, D is TRBD2 (5 bases). Germline CDR1 and CDR2: SEHNR and FQNEAQ (reference sequence). Trimming left V 7 bases short and J 2 bases short, with 17 bases between. The CDR3 loop spans 15 amino acids. This chain's CDR3 is CASTPSRGGQETQYF. The CDR3 coding sequence is TGTGCCAGCACCCCGAGCCGGGGTGGACAAGAGACCCAGTACTTC.

This clonotype was seen ten or more times. The chain joins TRBV6-2 or TRBV6-3 to TRBJ2-5; maybe TRBD2 (5 bases). The CDR3 spans 16 residues. V lost 2 bases to trimming and J lost 5 bases, with 18 bases between them. Germline CDR1 is MNHEY and CDR2 is SVGEGT. CDR3 protein: CASSYGSLANPETQYF. CDR3 DNA: TGTGCCAGCAGTTACGGCTCGCTAGCCAATCCGGAGACCCAGTACTTC.

This clonotype was observed a few times. This chain uses TRBV30 with TRBJ2-7, with D tentatively TRBD2 (5 bases). This CDR3 is built from 14 residues. Germline V gene data show CDR1 as GTSNPN and CDR2 as SVGIG (reference sequence). The V end lost 3 bases, the J end lost 5 bases, and 17 bases lay between the germline ends. The CDR3 DNA reads as TGTGCCTGGAGGGGTCGGGATCCCCACCACGAGCAGTACTTC. Protein product: CAWRGRDPHHEQYF.

V gene TRBV28 combines with J gene TRBJ2-1; D perhaps matches TRBD2 (5 bases). Germline lookup yields CDR1 MDHEN and CDR2 SYDVKM. The CDR3 length is 15 residues. V gave up 5 bases and J gave up 4 bases, with 15 bases separating them. The CDR3 protein is CASSPSGVPYNEQFF. For the CDR3, the DNA is TGTGCCAGCAGTCCTTCCGGGGTCCCATACAATGAGCAGTTCTTC.

V gene TRBV20-1 combines with J gene TRBJ2-7, with D unresolved. Trimming removed 1 base at V and 5 bases at J, with 12 bases between. Germline values: CDR1 DFQATT, CDR2 SNEGSKA (reference sequence). The CDR3 has 13 amino acids. Here the CDR3 reads CSARAGPGDEQYF. The CDR3 DNA is TGCAGTGCTAGAGCCGGGCCTGGCGACGAGCAGTACTTC.

This clonotype was observed a handful of times. The chain recombines TRBV20-1 with TRBJ2-4; 7 nucleotides match TRBD1. Trimming cost V 1 base and J 0 bases; bases outside gene matches: 3. This CDR3 is 15 amino acids long. Germline V lookup: CDR1 DFQATT, CDR2 SNEGSKA (reference sequence). The CDR3 protein is CSARAGQLAKNIQYF. The CDR3 DNA sequence: TGCAGTGCTAGAGCGGGACAGCTAGCCAAAAACATTCAGTACTTC.

This clonotype appeared a few times. CDR3 sequence: CASSIAGGNYGYTF. The CDR3 DNA follows: TGTGCCAGTAGTATCGCGGGGGGAAACTATGGCTACACCTTC. The rearrangement uses TRBV19 and TRBJ1-2, with a weak D call TRBD1 (5 bases). V lost 3 bases and J 2 bases, leaving 10 bases between the germline ends. Germline V gene data show CDR1 as LNHDA and CDR2 as SQIVND (reference sequence). This CDR3 is 14 amino acids long.

Ten or more counts support this clonotype. The V call is TRBV20-1, the J call TRBJ2-7, with D possibly being TRBD2 (5 bases). With 4 bases removed from V and 3 bases from J, the gap between germline ends came to 19 bases. Germline loops: CDR1 DFQATT, CDR2 SNEGSKA (reference sequence). The CDR3 runs to 15 residues. The CDR3: CSAKSLFGENYEQYF. The DNA of the CDR3 is TGCAGTGCTAAATCTCTATTCGGGGAGAACTACGAGCAGTACTTC.

This clonotype was counted a few times. The DNA for the CDR3 is TGCGCCAGCAGCTTCGGTGGCAGGGGGTTGGCGGTAGATACGCAGTATTTT. It encodes CASSFGGRGLAVDTQYF. The chain uses TRBV5-1 and TRBJ2-3, with 7 nucleotides matching TRBD1. Germline assignment: CDR1 SGHRS and CDR2 YFSETQ. CDR3 length: 17 residues. Germline trimming cut 2 bases from V and 5 bases from J; bases unmatched to any gene: 14.